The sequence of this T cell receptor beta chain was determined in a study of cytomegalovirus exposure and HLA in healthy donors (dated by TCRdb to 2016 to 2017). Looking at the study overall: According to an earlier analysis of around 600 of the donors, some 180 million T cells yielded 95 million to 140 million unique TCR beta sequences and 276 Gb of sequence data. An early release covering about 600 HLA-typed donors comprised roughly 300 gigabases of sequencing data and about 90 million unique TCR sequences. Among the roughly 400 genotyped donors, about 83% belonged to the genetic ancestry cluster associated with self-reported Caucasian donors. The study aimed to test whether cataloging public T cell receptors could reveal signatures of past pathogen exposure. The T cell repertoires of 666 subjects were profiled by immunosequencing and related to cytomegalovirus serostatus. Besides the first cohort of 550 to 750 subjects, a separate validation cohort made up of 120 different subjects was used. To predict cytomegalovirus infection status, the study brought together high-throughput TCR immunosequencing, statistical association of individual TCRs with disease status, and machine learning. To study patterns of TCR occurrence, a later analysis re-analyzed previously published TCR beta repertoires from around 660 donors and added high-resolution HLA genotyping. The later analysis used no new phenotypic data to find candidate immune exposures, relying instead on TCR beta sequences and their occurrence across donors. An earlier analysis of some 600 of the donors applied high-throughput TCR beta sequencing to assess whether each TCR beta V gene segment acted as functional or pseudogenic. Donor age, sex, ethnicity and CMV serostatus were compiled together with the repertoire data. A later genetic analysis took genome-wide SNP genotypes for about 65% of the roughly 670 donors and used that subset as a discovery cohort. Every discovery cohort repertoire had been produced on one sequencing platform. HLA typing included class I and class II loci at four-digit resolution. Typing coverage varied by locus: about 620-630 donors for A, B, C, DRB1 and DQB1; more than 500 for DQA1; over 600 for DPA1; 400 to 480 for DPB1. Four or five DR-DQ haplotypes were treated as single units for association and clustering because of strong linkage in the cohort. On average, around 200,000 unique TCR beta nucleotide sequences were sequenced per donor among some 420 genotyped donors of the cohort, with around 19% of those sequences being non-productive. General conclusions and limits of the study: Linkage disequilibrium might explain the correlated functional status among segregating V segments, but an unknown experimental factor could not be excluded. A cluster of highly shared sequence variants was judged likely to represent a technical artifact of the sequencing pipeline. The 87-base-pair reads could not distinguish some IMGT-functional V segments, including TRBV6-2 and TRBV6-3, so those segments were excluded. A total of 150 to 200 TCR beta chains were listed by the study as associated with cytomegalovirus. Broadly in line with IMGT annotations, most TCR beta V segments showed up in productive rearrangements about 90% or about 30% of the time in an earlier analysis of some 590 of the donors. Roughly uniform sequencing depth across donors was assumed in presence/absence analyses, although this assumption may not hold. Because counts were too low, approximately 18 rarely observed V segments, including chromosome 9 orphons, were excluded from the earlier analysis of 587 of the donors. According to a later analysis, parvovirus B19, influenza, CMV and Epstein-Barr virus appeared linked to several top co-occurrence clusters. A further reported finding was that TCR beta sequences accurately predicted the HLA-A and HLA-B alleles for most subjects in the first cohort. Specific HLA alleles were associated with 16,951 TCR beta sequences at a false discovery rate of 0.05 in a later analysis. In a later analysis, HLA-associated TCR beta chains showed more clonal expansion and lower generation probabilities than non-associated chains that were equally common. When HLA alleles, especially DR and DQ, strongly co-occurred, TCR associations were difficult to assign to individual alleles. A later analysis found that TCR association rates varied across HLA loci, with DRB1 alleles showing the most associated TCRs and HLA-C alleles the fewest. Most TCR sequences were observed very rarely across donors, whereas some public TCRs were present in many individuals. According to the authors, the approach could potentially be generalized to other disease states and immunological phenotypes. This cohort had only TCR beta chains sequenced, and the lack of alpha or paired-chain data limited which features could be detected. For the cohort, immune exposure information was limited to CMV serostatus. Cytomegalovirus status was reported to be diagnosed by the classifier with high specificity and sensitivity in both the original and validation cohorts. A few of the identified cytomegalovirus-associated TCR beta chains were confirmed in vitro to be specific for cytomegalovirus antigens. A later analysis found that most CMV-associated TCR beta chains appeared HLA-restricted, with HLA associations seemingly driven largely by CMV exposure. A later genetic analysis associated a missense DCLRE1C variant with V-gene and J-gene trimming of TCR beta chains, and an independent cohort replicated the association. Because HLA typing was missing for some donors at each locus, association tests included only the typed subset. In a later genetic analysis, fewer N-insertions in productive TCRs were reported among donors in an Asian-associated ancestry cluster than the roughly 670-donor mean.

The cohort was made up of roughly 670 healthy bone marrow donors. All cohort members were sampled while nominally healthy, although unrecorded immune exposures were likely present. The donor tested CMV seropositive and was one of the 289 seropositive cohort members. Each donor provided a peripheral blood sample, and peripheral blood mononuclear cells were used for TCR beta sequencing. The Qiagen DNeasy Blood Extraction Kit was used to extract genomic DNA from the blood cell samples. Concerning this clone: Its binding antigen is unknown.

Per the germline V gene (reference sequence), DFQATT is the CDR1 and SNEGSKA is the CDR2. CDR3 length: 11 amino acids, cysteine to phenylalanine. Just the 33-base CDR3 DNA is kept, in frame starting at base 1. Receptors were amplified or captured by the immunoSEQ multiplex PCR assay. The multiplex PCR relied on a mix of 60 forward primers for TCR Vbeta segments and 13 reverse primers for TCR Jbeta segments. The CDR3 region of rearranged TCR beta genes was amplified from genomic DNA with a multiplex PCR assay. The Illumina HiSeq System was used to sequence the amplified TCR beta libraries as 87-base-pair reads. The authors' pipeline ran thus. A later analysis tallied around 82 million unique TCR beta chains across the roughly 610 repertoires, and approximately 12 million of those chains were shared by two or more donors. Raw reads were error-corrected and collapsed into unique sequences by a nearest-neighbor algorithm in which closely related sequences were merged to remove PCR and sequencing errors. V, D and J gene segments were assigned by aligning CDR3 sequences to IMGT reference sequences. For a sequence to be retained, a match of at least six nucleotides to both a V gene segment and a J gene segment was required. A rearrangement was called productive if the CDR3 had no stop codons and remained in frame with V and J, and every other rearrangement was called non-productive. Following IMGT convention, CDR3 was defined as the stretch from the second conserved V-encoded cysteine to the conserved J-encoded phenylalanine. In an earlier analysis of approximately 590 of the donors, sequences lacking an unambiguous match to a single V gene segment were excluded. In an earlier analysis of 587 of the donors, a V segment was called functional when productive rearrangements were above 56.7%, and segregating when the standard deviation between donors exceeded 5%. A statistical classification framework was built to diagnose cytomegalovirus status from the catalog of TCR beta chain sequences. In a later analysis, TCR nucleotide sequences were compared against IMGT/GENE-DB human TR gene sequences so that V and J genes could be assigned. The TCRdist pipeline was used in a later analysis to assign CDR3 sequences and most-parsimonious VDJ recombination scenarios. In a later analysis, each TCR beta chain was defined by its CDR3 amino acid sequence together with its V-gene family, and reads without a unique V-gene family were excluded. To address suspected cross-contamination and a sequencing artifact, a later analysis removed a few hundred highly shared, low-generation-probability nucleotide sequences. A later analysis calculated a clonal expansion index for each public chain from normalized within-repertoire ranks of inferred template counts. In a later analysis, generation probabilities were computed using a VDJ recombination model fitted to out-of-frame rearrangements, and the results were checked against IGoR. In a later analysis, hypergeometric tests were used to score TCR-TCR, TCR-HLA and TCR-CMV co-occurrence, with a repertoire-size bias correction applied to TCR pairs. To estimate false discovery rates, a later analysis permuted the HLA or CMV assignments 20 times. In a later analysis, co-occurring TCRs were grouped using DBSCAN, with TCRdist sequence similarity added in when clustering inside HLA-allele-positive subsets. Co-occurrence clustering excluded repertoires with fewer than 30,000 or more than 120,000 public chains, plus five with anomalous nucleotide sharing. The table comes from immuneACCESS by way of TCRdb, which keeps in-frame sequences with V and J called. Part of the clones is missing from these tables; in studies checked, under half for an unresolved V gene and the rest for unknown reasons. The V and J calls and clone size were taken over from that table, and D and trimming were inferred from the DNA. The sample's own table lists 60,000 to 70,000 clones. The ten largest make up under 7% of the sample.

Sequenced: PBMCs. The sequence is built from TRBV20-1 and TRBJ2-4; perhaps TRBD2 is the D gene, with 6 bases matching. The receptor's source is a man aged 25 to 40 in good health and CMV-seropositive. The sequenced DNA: TGCAGCGGGAGTTCAAAAAACATTCAGTACTTC. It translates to CSGSSKNIQYF.